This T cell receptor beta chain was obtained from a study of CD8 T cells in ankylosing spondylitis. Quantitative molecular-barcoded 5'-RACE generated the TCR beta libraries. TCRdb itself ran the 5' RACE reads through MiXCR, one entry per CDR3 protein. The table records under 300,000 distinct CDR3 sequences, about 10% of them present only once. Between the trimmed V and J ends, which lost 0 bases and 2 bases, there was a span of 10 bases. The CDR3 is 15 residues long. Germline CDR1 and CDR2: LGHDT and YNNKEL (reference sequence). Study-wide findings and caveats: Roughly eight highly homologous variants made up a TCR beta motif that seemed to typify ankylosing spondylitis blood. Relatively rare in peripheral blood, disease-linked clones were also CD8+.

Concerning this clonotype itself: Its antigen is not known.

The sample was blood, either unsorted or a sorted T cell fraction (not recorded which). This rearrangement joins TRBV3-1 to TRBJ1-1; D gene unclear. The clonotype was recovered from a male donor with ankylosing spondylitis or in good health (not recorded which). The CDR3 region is CASSQDSHANTEAFF. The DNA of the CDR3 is TGTGCCAGCAGCCAAGACTCCCACGCTAACACTGAAGCTTTCTTT.